One and the same sample provided the 3 T cell receptor beta chains below, sequenced in a study of stem cell transplantation in POMP-related autoinflammatory disease. Libraries were prepared by immunoSEQ multiplex PCR; TCRdb keeps only in-frame clonotypes and omits some of them. This sample has roughly 7,000 clones; around four fifths occur once, and the top ten carry around 4%. Material: a CXCR5-defined cell subset from PBMCs. All receptors come from a human donor in good health.

The chain uses TRBV5-1 and TRBJ2-2, with 13 bases aligning to TRBD2. V was clipped by 1 base and J by 5 bases; unmatched bases: 5. CDR1 is SGHRS and CDR2 is YFSETQ in the germline V gene. The CDR3 length is 17 residues. The CDR3 spells CASSLPGLAGSTGELFF. CDR3 nucleotides: TGCGCCAGCAGCTTGCCGGGACTAGCGGGGTCGACCGGGGAGCTGTTTTTT.

The gene calls are TRBV9 and TRBJ2-5, with 13 bases identical to TRBD2. Per the germline V gene, CDR1 is SGDLS and CDR2 is YYNGEE. The CDR3 totals 19 residues. With 1 base clipped from V and 0 bases from J, the junction kept 9 bases outside the gene matches. For the CDR3, the DNA is TGTGCCAGCAGCGTATCACCGGGACTAGCGGGGTCTAACCAAGAGACCCAGTACTTC. It codes for CASSVSPGLAGSNQETQYF.

DNA of the CDR3: TGTGCCTGTCCAATGGGGGGTGGGTGGACCGGGGAGCTGTTTTTT. This encodes CACPMGGGWTGELFF. J is TRBJ2-2 and V is TRBV30, with a tentative D call TRBD2 (6 bases). CDR1 and CDR2 from the germline V gene are GTSNPN and SVGIG (reference sequence). V dropped 6 bases and J dropped 5 bases, with 19 bases sitting between them. The CDR3 is 15 amino acids.